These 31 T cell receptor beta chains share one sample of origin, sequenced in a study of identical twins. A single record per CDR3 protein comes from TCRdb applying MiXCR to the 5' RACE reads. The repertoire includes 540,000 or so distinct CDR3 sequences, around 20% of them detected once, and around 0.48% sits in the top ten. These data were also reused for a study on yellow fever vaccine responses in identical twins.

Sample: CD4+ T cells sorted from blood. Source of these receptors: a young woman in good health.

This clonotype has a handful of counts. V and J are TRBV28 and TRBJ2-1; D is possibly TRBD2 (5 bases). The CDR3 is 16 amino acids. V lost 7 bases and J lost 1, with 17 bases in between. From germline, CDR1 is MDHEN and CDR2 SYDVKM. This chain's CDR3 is CASTQRVRSSYNEQFF. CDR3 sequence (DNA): TGTGCCAGCACCCAGAGGGTTAGAAGTTCCTACAATGAGCAGTTCTTC.

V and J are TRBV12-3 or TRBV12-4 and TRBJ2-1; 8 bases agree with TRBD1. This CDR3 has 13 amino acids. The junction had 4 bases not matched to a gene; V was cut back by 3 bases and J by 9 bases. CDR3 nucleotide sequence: TGTGCCAGCAGTTTTCAGGGGGCTGGTGAGCAGTTCTTC. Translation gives CASSFQGAGEQFF.

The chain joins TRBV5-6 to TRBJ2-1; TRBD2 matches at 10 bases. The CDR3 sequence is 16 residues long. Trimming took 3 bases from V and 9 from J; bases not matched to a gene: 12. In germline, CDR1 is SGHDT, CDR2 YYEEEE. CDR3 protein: CASSWVSSGRAGEQFF. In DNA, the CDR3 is TGTGCCAGCAGCTGGGTTAGCAGCGGGAGGGCGGGTGAGCAGTTCTTC. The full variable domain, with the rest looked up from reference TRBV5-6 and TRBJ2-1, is DAGVTQSPTHLIKTRGQQVTLRCSPKSGHDTVSWYQQALGQGPQFIFQYYEEEERQRGNFPDRFSGHQFPNYSSELNVNALLLGDSALYLCASSWVSSGRAGEQFFGPGTRLTVL.

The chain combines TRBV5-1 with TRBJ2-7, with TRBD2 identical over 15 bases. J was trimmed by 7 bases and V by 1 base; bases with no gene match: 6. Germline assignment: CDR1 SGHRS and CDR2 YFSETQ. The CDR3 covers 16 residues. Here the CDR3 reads CASSLTGTSGRREQYF. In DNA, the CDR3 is TGCGCCAGCAGCTTGACTGGGACTAGCGGGAGGCGTGAGCAGTACTTC.

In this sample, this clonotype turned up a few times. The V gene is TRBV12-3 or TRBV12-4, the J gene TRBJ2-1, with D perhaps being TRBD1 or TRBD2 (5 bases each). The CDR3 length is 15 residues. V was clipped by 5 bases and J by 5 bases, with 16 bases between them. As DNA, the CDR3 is TGTGCCAGCAGTCCCTGGGGACGGGCCAACAATGAGCAGTTCTTC. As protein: CASSPWGRANNEQFF.

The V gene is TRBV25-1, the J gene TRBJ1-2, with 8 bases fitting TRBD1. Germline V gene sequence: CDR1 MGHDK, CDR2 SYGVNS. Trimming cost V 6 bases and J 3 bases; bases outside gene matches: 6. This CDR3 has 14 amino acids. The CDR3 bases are TGTGCCAGCAGGAAAGGACAGGGCGACTATGGCTACACCTTC. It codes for CASRKGQGDYGYTF.

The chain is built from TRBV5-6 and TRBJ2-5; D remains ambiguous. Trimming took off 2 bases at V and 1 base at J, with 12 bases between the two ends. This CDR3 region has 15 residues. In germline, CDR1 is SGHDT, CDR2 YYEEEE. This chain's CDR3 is CASSFRGAIQETQYF. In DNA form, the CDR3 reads TGTGCCAGCAGCTTCCGTGGAGCGATCCAAGAGACCCAGTACTTC.

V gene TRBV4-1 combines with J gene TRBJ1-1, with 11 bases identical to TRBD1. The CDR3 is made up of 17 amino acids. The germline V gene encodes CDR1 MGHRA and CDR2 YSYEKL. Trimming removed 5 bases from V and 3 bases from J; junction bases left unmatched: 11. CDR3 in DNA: TGCGCCAGCAGCTACCGGGACAGGGGGATCTGGGACACTGAAGCTTTCTTT. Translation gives CASSYRDRGIWDTEAFF.

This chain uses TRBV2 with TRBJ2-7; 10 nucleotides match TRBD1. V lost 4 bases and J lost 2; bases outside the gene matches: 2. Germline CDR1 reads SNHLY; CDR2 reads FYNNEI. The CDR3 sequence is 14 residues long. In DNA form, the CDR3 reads TGTGCCAGCAGTGGAGACAGGGGGCCCTACGAGCAGTACTTC. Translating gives CASSGDRGPYEQYF.

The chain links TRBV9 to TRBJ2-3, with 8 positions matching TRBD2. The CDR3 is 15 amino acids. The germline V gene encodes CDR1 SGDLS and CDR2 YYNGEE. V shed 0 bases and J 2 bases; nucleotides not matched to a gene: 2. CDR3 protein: CASSVAGGFTDTQYF. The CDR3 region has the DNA TGTGCCAGCAGCGTAGCGGGAGGGTTCACAGATACGCAGTATTTT.

CDR3: CASSQVFGQRGGPAQYF. The CDR3 coding sequence is TGCGCCAGCAGCCAAGTATTTGGTCAGCGGGGGGGCCCGGCCCAGTACTTC. The gene calls are TRBV4-1 and TRBJ2-5; 10 bases are a match to TRBD2. The CDR3 sequence is 17 residues long. Germline CDR1 reads MGHRA; CDR2 reads YSYEKL. The junction had 14 bases not matched to a gene; V was cut back by 1 base and J by 9 bases.

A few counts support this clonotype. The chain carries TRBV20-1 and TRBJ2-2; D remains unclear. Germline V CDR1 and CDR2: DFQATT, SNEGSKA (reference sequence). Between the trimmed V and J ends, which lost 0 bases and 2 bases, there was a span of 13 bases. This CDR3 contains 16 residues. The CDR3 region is CSARELGRGNTGELFF. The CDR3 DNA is TGCAGTGCTAGAGAACTGGGAAGAGGCAACACCGGGGAGCTGTTTTTT.

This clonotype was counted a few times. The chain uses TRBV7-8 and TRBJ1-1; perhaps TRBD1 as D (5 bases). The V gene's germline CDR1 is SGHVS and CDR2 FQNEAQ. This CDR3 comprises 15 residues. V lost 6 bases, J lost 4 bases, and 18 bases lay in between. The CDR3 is CASRPSGLLATEAFF. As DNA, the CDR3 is TGTGCCAGCAGGCCGTCGGGACTTCTTGCCACTGAAGCTTTCTTT.

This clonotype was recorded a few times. The CDR3, as DNA: TGTGCCAGCAGTTTAGCACTGACCTCTGGAAACACCATATATTTT. Amino acids: CASSLALTSGNTIYF. The genes are TRBV12-3 or TRBV12-4 and TRBJ1-3; D ambiguous. The CDR3 loop spans 15 amino acids. V lost 0 bases and J 0 bases, leaving 6 bases between the germline ends.

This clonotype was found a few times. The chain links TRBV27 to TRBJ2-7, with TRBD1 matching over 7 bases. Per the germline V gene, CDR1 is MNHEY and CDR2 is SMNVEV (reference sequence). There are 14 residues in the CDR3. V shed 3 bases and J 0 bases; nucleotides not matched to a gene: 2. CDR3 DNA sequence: TGTGCCAGCAGTTTGAGGACAGGCTCCTACGAGCAGTACGTC. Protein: CASSLRTGSYEQYV.

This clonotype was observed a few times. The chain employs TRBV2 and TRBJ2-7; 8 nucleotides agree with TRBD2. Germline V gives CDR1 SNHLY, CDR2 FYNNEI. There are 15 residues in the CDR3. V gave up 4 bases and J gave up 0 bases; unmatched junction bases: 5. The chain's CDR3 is CASSVSGLGSYEQYF. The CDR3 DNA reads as TGTGCCAGCAGTGTGTCGGGACTAGGCTCCTACGAGCAGTACTTC. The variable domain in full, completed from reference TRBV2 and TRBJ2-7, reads EPEVTQTPSHQVTQMGQEVILRCVPISNHLYFYWYRQILGQKVEFLVSFYNNEISEKSEIFDDQFSVERPDGSNFTLKIRSTKLEDSAMYFCASSVSGLGSYEQYFGPGTRLTVT.

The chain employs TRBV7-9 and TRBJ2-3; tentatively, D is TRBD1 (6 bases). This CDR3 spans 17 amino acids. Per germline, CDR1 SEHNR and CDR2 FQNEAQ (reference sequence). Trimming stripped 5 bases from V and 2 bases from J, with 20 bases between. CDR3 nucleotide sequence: TGTGCCAGCAGCCCCCCCCCATCGGGACACGACACAGATACGCAGTATTTT. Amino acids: CASSPPPSGHDTDTQYF. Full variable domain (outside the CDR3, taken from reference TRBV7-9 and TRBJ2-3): DTGVSQNPRHKITKRGQNVTFRCDPISEHNRLYWYRQTLGQGPEFLTYFQNEAQLEKSRLLSDRFSAERPKGSFSTLEIQRTEQGDSAMYLCASSPPPSGHDTDTQYFGPGTRLTVL.

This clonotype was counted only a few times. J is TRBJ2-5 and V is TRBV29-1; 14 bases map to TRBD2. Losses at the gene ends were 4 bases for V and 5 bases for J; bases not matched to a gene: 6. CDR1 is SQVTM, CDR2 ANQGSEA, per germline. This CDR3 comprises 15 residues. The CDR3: CSVGGTSGREETQYF. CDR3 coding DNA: TGCAGCGTTGGAGGGACTAGCGGGAGAGAGGAGACCCAGTACTTC.

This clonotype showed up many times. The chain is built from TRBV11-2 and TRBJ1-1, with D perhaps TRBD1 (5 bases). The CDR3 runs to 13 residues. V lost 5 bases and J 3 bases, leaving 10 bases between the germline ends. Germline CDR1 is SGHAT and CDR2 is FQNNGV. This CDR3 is CASSRDRDTEAFF. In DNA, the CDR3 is TGTGCCAGCAGCCGGGACCGCGACACTGAAGCTTTCTTT.

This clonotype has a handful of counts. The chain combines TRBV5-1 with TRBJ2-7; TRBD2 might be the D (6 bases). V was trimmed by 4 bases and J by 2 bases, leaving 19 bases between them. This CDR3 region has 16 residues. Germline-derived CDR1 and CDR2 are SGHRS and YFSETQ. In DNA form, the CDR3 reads TGCGCCAGCAGCCGGGACTCCATGACCCCTCCCTACGAGCAGTACTTC. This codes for CASSRDSMTPPYEQYF.

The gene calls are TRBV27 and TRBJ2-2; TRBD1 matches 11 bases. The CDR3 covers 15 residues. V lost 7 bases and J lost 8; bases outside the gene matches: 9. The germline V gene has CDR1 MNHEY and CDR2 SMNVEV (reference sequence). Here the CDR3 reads CASTDWTGGLGELFF. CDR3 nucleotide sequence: TGTGCCAGCACCGATTGGACAGGGGGCCTAGGGGAGCTGTTTTTT.

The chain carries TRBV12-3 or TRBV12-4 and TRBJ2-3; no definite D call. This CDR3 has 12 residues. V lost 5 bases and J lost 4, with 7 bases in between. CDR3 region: CASSTGPDTQYF. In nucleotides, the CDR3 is TGTGCCAGCAGTACCGGCCCAGATACGCAGTATTTT.

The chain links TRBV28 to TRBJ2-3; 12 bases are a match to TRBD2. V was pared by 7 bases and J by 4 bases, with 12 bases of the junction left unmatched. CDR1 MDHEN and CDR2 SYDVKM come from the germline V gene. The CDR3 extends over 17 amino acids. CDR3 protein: CASNPTRPSGRADTQYF. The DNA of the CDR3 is TGTGCCAGCAACCCGACGAGGCCTAGCGGGAGGGCAGATACGCAGTATTTT.

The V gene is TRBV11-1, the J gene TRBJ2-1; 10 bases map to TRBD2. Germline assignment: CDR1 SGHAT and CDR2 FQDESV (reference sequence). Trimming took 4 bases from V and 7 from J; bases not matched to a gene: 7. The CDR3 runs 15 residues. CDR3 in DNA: TGTGCCAGCAGCTCTCAGGGACTAGCGATGAATGAGCAGTTCTTC. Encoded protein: CASSSQGLAMNEQFF.

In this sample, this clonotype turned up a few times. For the CDR3, the DNA is TGTGCCAGCAGTGTGGGAGGGCGAGGGGATGAGCAGTTCTTC. Residues: CASSVGGRGDEQFF. The V call is TRBV12-3 or TRBV12-4, the J call TRBJ2-1; TRBD2 matches 7 bases. With V trimmed by 5 bases and J by 8 bases, 9 bases remained unmatched. CDR3 length equals 14 residues.

CDR3 sequence: CASSHSSVYFYEQYF. In DNA form, the CDR3 reads TGTGCCAGCAGCCATTCTAGCGTCTATTTCTACGAGCAGTACTTC. The chain has TRBV3-1 and TRBJ2-7, with D possibly TRBD2 on 6 matching bases. Between the trimmed V and J ends, which lost 3 bases and 3 bases, there was a span of 15 bases. CDR3 size: 15 residues. Germline V CDR1 and CDR2: LGHDT, YNNKEL (reference sequence).

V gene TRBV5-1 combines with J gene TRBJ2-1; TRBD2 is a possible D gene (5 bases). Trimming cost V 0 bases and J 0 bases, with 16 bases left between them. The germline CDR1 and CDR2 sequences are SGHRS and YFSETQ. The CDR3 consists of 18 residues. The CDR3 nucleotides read TGCGCCAGCAGCTTGGCACCGTTGACTACGAGCTCCTACAATGAGCAGTTCTTC. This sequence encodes CASSLAPLTTSSYNEQFF. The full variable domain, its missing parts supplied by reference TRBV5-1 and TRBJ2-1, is KAGVTQTPRYLIKTRGQQVTLSCSPISGHRSVSWYQQTPGQGLQFLFEYFSETQRNKGNFPGRFSGRQFSNSRSEMNVSTLELGDSALYLCASSLAPLTTSSYNEQFFGPGTRLTVL.

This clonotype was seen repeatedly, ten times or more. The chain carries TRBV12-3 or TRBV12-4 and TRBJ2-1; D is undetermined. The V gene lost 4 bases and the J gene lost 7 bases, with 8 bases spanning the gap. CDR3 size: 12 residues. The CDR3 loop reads CASSYRKNEQFF. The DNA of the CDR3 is TGTGCCAGCAGTTACCGGAAAAATGAGCAGTTCTTC.

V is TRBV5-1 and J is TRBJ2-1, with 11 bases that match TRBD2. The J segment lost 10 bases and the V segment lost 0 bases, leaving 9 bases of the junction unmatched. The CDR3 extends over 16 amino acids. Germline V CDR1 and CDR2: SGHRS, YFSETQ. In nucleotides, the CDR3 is TGCGCCAGCAGCTTGGGGCTAGCGGGAGGCGGAGGAGAGCAGTTCTTC. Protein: CASSLGLAGGGGEQFF. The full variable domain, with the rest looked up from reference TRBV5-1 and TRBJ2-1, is KAGVTQTPRYLIKTRGQQVTLSCSPISGHRSVSWYQQTPGQGLQFLFEYFSETQRNKGNFPGRFSGRQFSNSRSEMNVSTLELGDSALYLCASSLGLAGGGGEQFFGPGTRLTVL.

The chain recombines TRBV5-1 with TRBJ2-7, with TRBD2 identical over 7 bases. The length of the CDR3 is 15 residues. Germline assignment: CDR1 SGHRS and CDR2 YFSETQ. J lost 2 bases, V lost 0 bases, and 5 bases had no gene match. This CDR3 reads CASSLVAGGAYEQYF. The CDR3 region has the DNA TGCGCCAGCAGCTTGGTAGCGGGCGGGGCCTACGAGCAGTACTTC.

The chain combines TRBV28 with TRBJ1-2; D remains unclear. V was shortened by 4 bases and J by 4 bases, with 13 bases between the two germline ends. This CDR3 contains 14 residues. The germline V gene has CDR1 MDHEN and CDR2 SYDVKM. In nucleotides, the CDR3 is TGTGCCAGCAGTTCCCAGATTCTCGGCTATGGCTACACCTTC. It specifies CASSSQILGYGYTF.